This passage covers 11 T cell receptor beta chains from one sample sequenced in a study of T-cell memory formation after mild COVID-19. TCRdb recomputed calls from the 5' RACE reads with MiXCR, one row per CDR3 protein. The data show fewer than 450,000 distinct CDR3 sequences, around 24% seen once. Sample: PBMCs or a T cell subset sorted from them (not recorded which). The origin of the receptors is an adult woman who had mild COVID-19 (a few samples of this study predate the infection). Cell type and time point are not known.

This clonotype was seen only a few times. The chain couples TRBV5-4 to TRBJ2-5; no clear D. V was pared by 1 base and J by 0 bases, with 4 bases between. The germline V gene encodes CDR1 SGHNT and CDR2 YYREEE (reference sequence). This CDR3 is built from 13 residues. The CDR3 nucleotides are TGTGCCAGCAGCTTGACCTACCAAGAGACCCAGTACTTC. Its translation: CASSLTYQETQYF.

The rearrangement uses TRBV5-1 and TRBJ1-1; TRBD1 aligns across 9 bases. Trimming cost V 0 bases and J 4 bases; bases outside gene matches: 4. In germline, CDR1 is SGHRS, CDR2 YFSETQ. This CDR3 has 15 residues. The CDR3 loop is CASSLGQGVGTEAFF. In DNA, the CDR3 is TGCGCCAGCAGCTTGGGACAGGGGGTCGGCACTGAAGCTTTCTTT.

This clonotype was counted only a few times. For the CDR3, the DNA is TGCAGTGCTCCCCTTAGCGGGGATTTGGCAGATACGCAGTATTTT. It codes for CSAPLSGDLADTQYF. The chain has TRBV20-1 and TRBJ2-3, with 8 bases aligning to TRBD2. CDR1 is DFQATT, CDR2 SNEGSKA, per germline (reference sequence). The CDR3 has 15 amino acids. Losses at the gene ends were 5 bases for V and 4 bases for J; bases not matched to a gene: 11.

This clonotype was detected only a few times. J is TRBJ2-5 and V is TRBV25-1; TRBD1 is a possible D gene (5 bases). The CDR3 sequence is 15 residues long. Trimming cost V 0 bases and J 5 bases, with 13 bases left between them. Germline CDR1 reads MGHDK; CDR2 reads SYGVNS. The CDR3 reads CASSEYKGLRETQYF. For the CDR3, the DNA is TGTGCCAGCAGTGAATATAAGGGGTTGAGGGAGACCCAGTACTTC.

This chain joins TRBV19 and TRBJ2-2; a weak D match, TRBD1 (5 bases). The germline V and J ends were trimmed by 2 bases and 7 bases, with 11 bases remaining between them. CDR3 length: 14 residues. Per the germline V gene, CDR1 is LNHDA and CDR2 is SQIVND (reference sequence). The CDR3, as DNA: TGTGCCAGTAGTATAAGGGGTCGTGGCGGGGAGCTGTTTTTT. Its protein is CASSIRGRGGELFF.

Only a few counts were recorded for this clonotype. V gene TRBV4-2 combines with J gene TRBJ2-7, with a weak D call TRBD1 (6 bases). Germline CDR1 LGHNA, CDR2 YNFKEQ. Trimming removed 1 base at V and 0 bases at J, with 16 bases between. The CDR3 contains 17 residues. CDR3 residues: CASSQGTGTPSSYEQYF. The CDR3 nucleotides are TGTGCCAGCAGCCAAGGAACCGGGACACCGAGCTCCTACGAGCAGTACTTC.

CDR3 nucleotide sequence: TGTGCCAGCAGCCAAGGGGAGTCCACAGATACGCAGTATTTT. Its protein product is CASSQGESTDTQYF. This sequence joins TRBV4-2 and TRBJ2-3; D possibly corresponds to TRBD2 (5 bases). Trimming removed 1 base from V and 2 bases from J, with 7 bases in between. Germline lookup yields CDR1 LGHNA and CDR2 YNFKEQ. The CDR3 consists of 14 residues.

This clonotype was seen more than once but under ten times. This may arise from a read error, as a much more abundant clone is one base away. V is TRBV7-2 and J is TRBJ2-5; 9 bases fit TRBD2. Trimming at V came to 3 bases and at J to 5 bases, leaving 1 base not matched to a gene. CDR3 size: 13 residues. The germline gives CDR1 SGHTA, CDR2 FQGNSA. The CDR3 bases are TGTGCCAGCAGCTTTAGCGGGAGTGAGACCCAGTACTTC. Translation: CASSFSGSETQYF.

Only a few counts were recorded for this clonotype. The chain uses TRBV7-3 and TRBJ1-5, with a possible D match to TRBD1 (5 bases). CDR1 is SGHTA, CDR2 FQGTGA, per germline. The length of the CDR3 is 13 residues. V lost 5 bases and J lost 1, with 6 bases in between. DNA for the CDR3: TGTGCCAGCAGCAGGGGCAGCAATCAGCCCCAGCATTTT. It encodes CASSRGSNQPQHF. Looking up the rest from reference TRBV7-3 and TRBJ1-5 gives the full variable domain: GAGVSQTPSNKVTEKGKYVELRCDPISGHTALYWYRQSLGQGPEFLIYFQGTGAADDSGLPNDRFFAVRPEGSVSTLKIQRTERGDSAVYLCASSRGSNQPQHFGDGTRLSIL.

The rearrangement uses TRBV24-1 and TRBJ2-7; D perhaps matches TRBD1 (6 bases). The germline V and J ends were trimmed by 2 bases and 5 bases, with 9 bases remaining between them. CDR1 and CDR2 from the germline V gene are KGHDR and SFDVKD. The CDR3 runs 13 residues. The CDR3 loop is CATSDYRADEQYF. CDR3 in DNA: TGTGCCACCAGTGATTACAGGGCGGACGAGCAGTACTTC.

This clonotype was recorded at least ten times. The rearrangement joins TRBV12-3 or TRBV12-4 to TRBJ2-2; D uncertain. V lost 2 bases and J 6 bases, leaving 7 bases between the germline ends. This CDR3 has 13 residues. The CDR3 DNA reads TGTGCCAGCAGTTTAAAAGCCGCCGGGGAGCTGTTTTTT. This translates into CASSLKAAGELFF.